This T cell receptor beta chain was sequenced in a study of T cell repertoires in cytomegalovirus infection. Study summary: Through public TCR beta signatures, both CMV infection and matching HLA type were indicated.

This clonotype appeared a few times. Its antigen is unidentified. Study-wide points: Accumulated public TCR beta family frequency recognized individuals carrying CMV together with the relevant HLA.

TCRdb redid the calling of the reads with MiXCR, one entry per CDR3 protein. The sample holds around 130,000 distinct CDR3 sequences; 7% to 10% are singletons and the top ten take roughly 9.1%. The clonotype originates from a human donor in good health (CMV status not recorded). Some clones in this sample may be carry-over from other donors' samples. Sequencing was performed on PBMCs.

CDR3 sequence: CSVAEGQGPQHF. DNA of the CDR3: TGCAGCGTTGCGGAGGGCCAGGGGCCCCAGCATTTT. This chain uses TRBV29-1 with TRBJ1-5, with TRBD1 as a possible D gene (5 bases). This CDR3 spans 12 amino acids. In germline, CDR1 is SQVTM, CDR2 ANQGSEA. V was trimmed by 4 bases and J by 9 bases, leaving 13 bases between them.